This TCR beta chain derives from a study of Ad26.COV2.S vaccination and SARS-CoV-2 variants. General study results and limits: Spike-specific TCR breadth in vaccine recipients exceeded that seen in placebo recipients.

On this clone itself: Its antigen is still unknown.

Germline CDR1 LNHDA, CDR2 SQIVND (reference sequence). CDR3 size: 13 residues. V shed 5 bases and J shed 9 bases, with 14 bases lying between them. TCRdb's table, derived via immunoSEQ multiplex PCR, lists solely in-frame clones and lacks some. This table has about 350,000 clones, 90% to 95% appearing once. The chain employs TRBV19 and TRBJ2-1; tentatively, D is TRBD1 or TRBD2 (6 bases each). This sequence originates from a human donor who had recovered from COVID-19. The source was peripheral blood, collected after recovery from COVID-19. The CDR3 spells CASSWRGETEQFF. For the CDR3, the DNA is TGTGCCAGTAGTTGGAGGGGGGAGACTGAGCAGTTCTTC.